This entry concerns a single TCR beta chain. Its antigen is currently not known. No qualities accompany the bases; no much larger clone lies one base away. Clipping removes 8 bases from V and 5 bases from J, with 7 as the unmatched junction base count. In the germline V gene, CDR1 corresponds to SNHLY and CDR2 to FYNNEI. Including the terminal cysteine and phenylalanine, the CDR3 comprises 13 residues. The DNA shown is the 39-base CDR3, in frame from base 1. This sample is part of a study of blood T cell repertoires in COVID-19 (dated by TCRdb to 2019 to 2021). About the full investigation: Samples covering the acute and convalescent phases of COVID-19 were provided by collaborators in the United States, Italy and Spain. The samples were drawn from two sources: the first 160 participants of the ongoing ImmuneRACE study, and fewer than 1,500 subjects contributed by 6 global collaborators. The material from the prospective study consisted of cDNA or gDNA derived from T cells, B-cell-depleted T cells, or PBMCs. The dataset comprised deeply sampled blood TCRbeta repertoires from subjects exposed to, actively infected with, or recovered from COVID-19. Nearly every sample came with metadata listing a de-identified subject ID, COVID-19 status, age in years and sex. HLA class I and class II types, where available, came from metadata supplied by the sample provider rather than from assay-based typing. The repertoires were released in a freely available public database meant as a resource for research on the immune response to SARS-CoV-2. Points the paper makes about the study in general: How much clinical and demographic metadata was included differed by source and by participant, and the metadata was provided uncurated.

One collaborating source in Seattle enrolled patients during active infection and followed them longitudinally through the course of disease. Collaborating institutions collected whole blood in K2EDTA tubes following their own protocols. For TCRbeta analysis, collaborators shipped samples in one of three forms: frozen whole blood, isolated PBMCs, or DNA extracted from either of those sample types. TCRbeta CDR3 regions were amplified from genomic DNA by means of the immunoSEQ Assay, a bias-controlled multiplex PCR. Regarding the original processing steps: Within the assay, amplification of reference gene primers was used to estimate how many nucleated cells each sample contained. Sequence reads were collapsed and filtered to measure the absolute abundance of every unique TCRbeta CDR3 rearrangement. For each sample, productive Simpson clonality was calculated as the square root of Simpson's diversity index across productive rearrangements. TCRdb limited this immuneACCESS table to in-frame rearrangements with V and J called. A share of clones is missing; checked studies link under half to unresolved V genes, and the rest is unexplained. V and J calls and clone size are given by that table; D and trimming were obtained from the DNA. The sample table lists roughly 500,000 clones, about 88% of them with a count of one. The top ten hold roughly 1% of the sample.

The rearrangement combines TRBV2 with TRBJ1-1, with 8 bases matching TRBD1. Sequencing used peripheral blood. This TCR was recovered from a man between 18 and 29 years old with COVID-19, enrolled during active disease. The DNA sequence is TGTGCCAGCGCCGGACAGGGACGAACTGAAGCTTTCTTT. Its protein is CASAGQGRTEAFF.